A selection of T cell receptor beta chains follows, all from one sample in a study of T-cell reconstitution after alpha-beta-depleted transplantation in children. From the PCR reads, TCRdb called clonotypes with MiXCR, one entry per CDR3 protein. The data show 600,000 or so distinct CDR3 sequences, with about 23% seen just once and roughly an eighth held by the top ten. The sequencing here drew on PBMCs, mostly from graft donor cells, taken 360 days after TCRalphabeta/CD19-depleted stem cell transplant. These TCRs come from a boy in the first two years of life who had a stem cell transplant for acute myeloid leukemia, so the T cells may come from the graft donor. Each CDR3 is given with its conserved first and last residue. D genes are given only for firm matches. Part of the rows lack a size; the others show once, few, many or a class for expanded clones.

d_call clone_size j_call v_call cdr3_aa cdr3_nt
TRBD2 . TRBJ2-1 TRBV20-1 CSARAPGLAGNFSYNEQFF TGCAGTGCTAGAGCCCCGGGACTAGCGGGGAATTTTTCCTACAATGAGCAGTTCTTC
. once TRBJ2-5 TRBV20-1 CSVPGIWETQYF TGCAGTGTTCCGGGGATATGGGAGACCCAGTACTTC
TRBD2 . TRBJ2-3 TRBV3-1 CASSHPGLATDTQYF TGTGCCAGCAGCCATCCGGGACTAGCGACAGATACGCAGTATTTT
TRBD2 few TRBJ2-3 TRBV10-3 CAIAPTSGGTDTQYF TGTGCCATCGCACCCACAAGCGGGGGTACAGATACGCAGTATTTT
. few TRBJ2-1 TRBV28 CASLGYNEQFF TGTGCCAGCTTAGGCTACAATGAGCAGTTCTTC
. many TRBJ2-1 TRBV20-1 CSARGGSVNNEQFF TGCAGTGCTAGAGGGGGGTCAGTCAACAATGAGCAGTTCTTC
. few TRBJ1-6 TRBV12-3/TRBV12-4 CASSRTENSPLHF TGTGCCAGCAGTCGGACAGAAAATTCACCCCTCCACTTT
. many TRBJ2-1 TRBV5-1 CASSTPIGGEQFF TGCGCCAGCAGCACCCCAATTGGGGGCGAGCAGTTCTTC
. . TRBJ2-1 TRBV7-7 CASSPGPINEQFF TGTGCCAGCAGCCCGGGACCGATAAATGAGCAGTTCTTC
TRBD1 many TRBJ2-7 TRBV29-1 CSVQYSGTGPYEQYF TGCAGCGTTCAGTATTCTGGGACAGGTCCCTACGAGCAGTACTTC
. few TRBJ2-5 TRBV20-1 CTVEVQETQYF TGCACTGTTGAGGTCCAAGAGACCCAGTACTTC
TRBD2 few TRBJ2-1 TRBV4-2 CASSAGLAGGLSSYNEQFF TGTGCCAGCAGCGCCGGACTAGCGGGGGGCCTTAGCTCCTACAATGAGCAGTTCTTC
TRBD1 . TRBJ2-3 TRBV7-9 CASSSTGGMDTQYF TGTGCCAGCAGCTCGACAGGGGGCATGGATACGCAGTATTTT
. once TRBJ2-1 TRBV7-9 CASIGVTDNEQFF TGTGCCAGCATTGGGGTGACAGACAATGAGCAGTTCTTC
. few TRBJ2-2 TRBV19 CASSIRERAPPGELFF TGTGCCAGTAGTATACGGGAGCGGGCGCCGCCCGGGGAGCTGTTTTTT
. . TRBJ1-2 TRBV12-3/TRBV12-4 CASVGPYYGYTF TGTGCCAGCGTAGGGCCCTACTATGGCTACACCTTC
TRBD1 many TRBJ2-1 TRBV5-1 CASSDSRQGGLANEQFF TGCGCCAGCAGCGACTCTCGACAGGGGGGGCTCGCAAATGAGCAGTTCTTC
. . TRBJ2-3 TRBV5-1 CASSLESGPDTQYF TGCGCCAGCAGCTTGGAGTCCGGCCCAGATACGCAGTATTTT
. . TRBJ1-2 TRBV29-1 CSVPPDRQSYGYTF TGCAGCGTTCCACCCGACAGGCAATCCTATGGCTACACCTTC
. . TRBJ1-2 TRBV4-1 CASSQDGRQRSNYGYTF TGCGCCAGCAGCCAAGACGGGCGACAGCGGTCTAACTATGGCTACACCTTC
. few TRBJ1-1 TRBV6-4 CASSVDPQGTEAFF TGTGCCAGCAGTGTCGACCCTCAGGGGACTGAAGCTTTCTTT
TRBD2 many TRBJ2-5 TRBV6-5 CASSMTSVETQYF TGTGCCAGCAGCATGACTAGCGTGGAGACCCAGTACTTC
TRBD1 . TRBJ2-3 TRBV11-2 CASSSPGTGAPESTDTQYF TGTGCCAGCAGCTCCCCCGGGACAGGGGCACCCGAAAGCACAGATACGCAGTATTTT
. . TRBJ2-1 TRBV4-3 CASSQGPGAFGGSSYNEQFF TGCGCCAGCAGCCAAGGCCCGGGGGCGTTTGGGGGGAGCTCCTACAATGAGCAGTTCTTC
TRBD1 . TRBJ2-5 TRBV24-1 CATRGQGKETQYF TGTGCCACCAGAGGACAGGGAAAAGAGACCCAGTACTTC
. . TRBJ1-1 TRBV20-1 CSARYPFF TGCAGTGCTAGATATCCTTTCTTT
. many TRBJ2-7 TRBV7-8 CASSLDLSRQSYEQYF TGTGCCAGCAGCTTAGACCTCTCCCGGCAGTCCTACGAGCAGTACTTC
TRBD2 . TRBJ2-2 TRBV11-2 CASSLDGGAVTGELFF TGTGCCAGCAGCTTAGACGGGGGGGCTGTCACCGGGGAGCTGTTTTTT
. many TRBJ2-3 TRBV29-1 CSVVTGLTDTQYF TGCAGCGTGGTGACAGGTCTCACAGATACGCAGTATTTT
. . TRBJ1-1 TRBV6-1 CAGRRDTMNTEAFF TGTGCCGGACGGCGGGACACTATGAACACTGAAGCTTTCTTT
. . TRBJ2-1 TRBV5-5 CASRTTQGGRFF TGTGCCAGCAGGACCACCCAGGGGGGGCGGTTCTTC
TRBD1 few TRBJ1-5 TRBV20-1 CSARADRGLNQPQHF TGCAGTGCCCGGGCTGACAGGGGTCTAAATCAGCCCCAGCATTTT
TRBD1 . TRBJ1-4 TRBV7-2 CASSSTGTASEKLFF TGTGCCAGCAGCTCCACCGGGACAGCGTCTGAAAAACTGTTTTTT
. many TRBJ2-5 TRBV29-1 CSVDFSQETQYF TGCAGCGTTGACTTCTCTCAAGAGACCCAGTACTTC
. many TRBJ2-5 TRBV20-1 CSAPGRIQETQYF TGCAGTGCACCGGGACGGATCCAAGAGACCCAGTACTTC
. few TRBJ2-5 TRBV7-9 CASSSPSTSTETQYF TGTGCCAGCAGCTCCCCCTCGACTAGTACGGAGACCCAGTACTTC
. . TRBJ1-3 TRBV2 CASSRLAGANSGNTIYF TGTGCCAGCAGTAGGCTCGCCGGGGCCAACTCTGGAAACACCATATATTTT
. many TRBJ2-7 TRBV3-1 CASSHLSYEQYF TGTGCCAGCAGCCACCTCTCCTACGAGCAGTACTTC
TRBD1 many TRBJ1-1 TRBV3-1 CASSPRGDPNTEAFF TGTGCCAGCAGCCCCAGGGGGGATCCGAACACTGAAGCTTTCTTT
. . TRBJ2-7 TRBV12-3/TRBV12-4 CASSLGGTHEQYF TGTGCCAGCAGTTTAGGGGGGACCCACGAGCAGTACTTC
TRBD2 few TRBJ2-5 TRBV7-3 CASSQRASGGETQYF TGTGCCAGCAGCCAGAGGGCTAGCGGGGGAGAGACCCAGTACTTC
TRBD1 few TRBJ1-2 TRBV27 CASSSQGAIRGGYTF TGTGCCAGCAGTTCACAGGGGGCGATACGTGGTGGCTACACCTTC
. many TRBJ1-4 TRBV7-2 CASSLGVGGEKLFF TGTGCCAGCAGCTTAGGGGTAGGGGGAGAAAAACTGTTTTTT
TRBD1 . TRBJ1-2 TRBV7-2 CASGPVTGDGYTF TGTGCCAGCGGCCCGGTGACAGGGGATGGCTACACCTTC
TRBD1 . TRBJ1-2 TRBV12-3/TRBV12-4 CASRDRVGYTF TGTGCCAGCAGGGACAGGGTGGGCTACACCTTC
TRBD1 few TRBJ2-7 TRBV20-1 CSAWGQVEYEQYF TGCAGTGCTTGGGGACAGGTCGAGTACGAGCAGTACTTC